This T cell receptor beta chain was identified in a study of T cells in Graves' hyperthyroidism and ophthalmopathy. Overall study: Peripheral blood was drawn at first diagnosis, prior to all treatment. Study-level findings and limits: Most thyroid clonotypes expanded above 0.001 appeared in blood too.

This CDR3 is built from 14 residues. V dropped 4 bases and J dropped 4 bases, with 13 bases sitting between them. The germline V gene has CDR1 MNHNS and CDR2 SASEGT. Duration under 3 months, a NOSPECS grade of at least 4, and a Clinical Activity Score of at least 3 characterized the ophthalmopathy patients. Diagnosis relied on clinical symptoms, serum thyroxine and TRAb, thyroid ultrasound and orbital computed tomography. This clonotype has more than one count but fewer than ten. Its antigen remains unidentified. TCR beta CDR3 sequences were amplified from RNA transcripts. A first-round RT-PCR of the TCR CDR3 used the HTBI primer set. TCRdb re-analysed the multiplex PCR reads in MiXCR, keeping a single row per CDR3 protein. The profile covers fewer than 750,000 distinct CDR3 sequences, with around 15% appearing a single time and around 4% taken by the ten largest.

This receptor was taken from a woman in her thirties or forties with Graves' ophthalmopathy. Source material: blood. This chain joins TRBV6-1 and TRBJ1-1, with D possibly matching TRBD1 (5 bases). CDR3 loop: CASSGRGGSTEAFF. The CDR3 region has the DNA TGTGCCAGCAGTGGGCGTGGGGGGAGCACTGAAGCTTTCTTT.